The 26 T cell receptor beta chains in this list originate from one sample, sequenced in a study of identical twins. Each CDR3 protein gets one entry after TCRdb re-called the 5' RACE reads with MiXCR. The sample has hundreds of thousands of distinct CDR3 sequences; about 20% are singletons. These sequences were also reported in another study, on T cells expressing NK-cell markers.

Sequencing was done on a sample of PBMCs. These TCRs come from a woman between 18 and 30 years old in good health.

The sample holds a few counts of this clonotype. The chain employs TRBV6-5 and TRBJ2-1; 9 bases match TRBD2. CDR3 size: 16 residues. The junction had 2 bases not matched to a gene; V was cut back by 2 bases and J by 0 bases. Germline lookup yields CDR1 MNHEY and CDR2 SVGAGI. CDR3 sequence (DNA): TGTGCCAGCAGTTACCCAGCGGGAGGCTCCTACAATGAGCAGTTCTTC. Protein product: CASSYPAGGSYNEQFF.

The chain employs TRBV9 and TRBJ2-5; D is uncertain. Trimming removed 3 bases at V and 7 bases at J, with 10 bases between. This CDR3 is built from 12 residues. Per the germline V gene, CDR1 is SGDLS and CDR2 is YYNGEE. The CDR3, as DNA: TGTGCCAGCAGCGAACCGGGTCCGACCCAGTACTTC. It yields the protein CASSEPGPTQYF. Using reference TRBV9 and TRBJ2-5 for the parts outside the CDR3, the full variable domain is DSGVTQTPKHLITATGQRVTLRCSPRSGDLSVYWYQQSLDQGLQFLIQYYNGEERAKGNILERFSAQQFPDLHSELNLSSLELGDSALYFCASSEPGPTQYFGPGTRLLVL.

The chain employs TRBV3-1 and TRBJ1-3; 8 bases align to TRBD1. The CDR3 spans 12 residues. The V gene end was trimmed by 10 bases and the J gene end by 6 bases; junction bases not matched to a gene: 5. Germline V lookup: CDR1 LGHDT, CDR2 YNNKEL (reference sequence). CDR3: CANQTGANTIYF. The CDR3 region has the DNA TGTGCCAATCAGACAGGGGCAAACACCATATATTTT. Combining the CDR3 with reference TRBV3-1 and TRBJ1-3 gives the whole variable domain DTAVSQTPKYLVTQMGNDKSIKCEQNLGHDTMYWYKQDSKKFLKIMFSYNNKELIINETVPNRFSPKSPDKAHLNLHINSLELGDSAVYFCANQTGANTIYFGEGSWLTVV.

This clonotype was counted between two and nine times. This sequence joins TRBV5-6 and TRBJ2-7; 8 bases line up with TRBD2. The CDR3 sequence is 18 residues long. Germline V CDR1 and CDR2: SGHDT, YYEEEE. Germline trimming cut 1 base from V and 7 bases from J; bases unmatched to any gene: 19. CDR3 in amino acids: CASSLRSFGLALLGEQYF. The CDR3 DNA is TGTGCCAGCAGCTTGAGGAGCTTCGGACTAGCTTTATTGGGGGAGCAGTACTTC.

This clonotype occurred a few times. This rearrangement joins TRBV4-3 to TRBJ2-7; D not certain. CDR1 and CDR2 from the germline V gene are LGHNA and YSLEER. Trimming stripped 0 bases from V and 3 bases from J, with 6 bases between. The CDR3 spans 13 residues. The CDR3 region is CASSQEVGYEQYF. The CDR3 bases are TGCGCCAGCAGCCAAGAAGTGGGCTACGAGCAGTACTTC.

This clonotype was seen many times. This rearrangement joins TRBV6-5 to TRBJ1-1; no reliable D call. The CDR3 totals 12 residues. Trimming took off 6 bases at V and 4 bases at J, with 9 bases between the two ends. CDR1 is MNHEY and CDR2 is SVGAGI in the germline V gene. This CDR3 reads CASRGPTTEAFF. CDR3 DNA sequence: TGTGCCAGCAGAGGGCCAACCACTGAAGCTTTCTTT.

The chain recombines TRBV3-1 with TRBJ2-5, with D perhaps matching TRBD1 or TRBD2 (6 bases each). The CDR3 covers 15 residues. Trimming pared 4 bases from V and 5 bases from J, leaving 17 bases between. Per germline, CDR1 LGHDT and CDR2 YNNKEL (reference sequence). The CDR3 loop reads CASSPRRGMTETQYF. For the CDR3, the DNA is TGTGCCAGCAGCCCTAGGAGGGGGATGACGGAGACCCAGTACTTC.

The chain has TRBV9 and TRBJ2-3; 10 bases agree with TRBD2. Trimming removed 1 base from V and 2 bases from J; junction bases left unmatched: 4. Germline CDR1 and CDR2: SGDLS and YYNGEE. This CDR3 comprises 16 residues. The chain's CDR3 is CASSVQRGGLTDTQYF. The CDR3, as DNA: TGTGCCAGCAGCGTACAGCGGGGGGGACTCACAGATACGCAGTATTTT.

The CDR3 protein is CASSPTGLPGYTF. CDR3 DNA: TGTGCCAGCTCACCAACGGGACTTCCCGGCTACACCTTC. The rearrangement joins TRBV18 to TRBJ1-2; D possibly corresponds to TRBD1 (5 bases). The CDR3 runs to 13 residues. V lost 2 bases, J lost 8 bases, and 12 bases lay in between. Looked up from germline, CDR1 is KGHSH and CDR2 is LQKENI.

The V gene is TRBV20-1, the J gene TRBJ2-7; D remains ambiguous. Germline V gives CDR1 DFQATT, CDR2 SNEGSKA (reference sequence). The CDR3 is 12 residues long. The V end was cut by 5 bases, the J end by 3 bases, with 11 bases between. The CDR3 DNA follows: TGCAGTGCTCGGGTGTGGGGCTACGAGCAGTACTTC. It specifies CSARVWGYEQYF.

This clonotype was observed a few times. The V and J genes are TRBV5-1 and TRBJ2-5; TRBD2 is a possible D gene (5 bases). The length of the CDR3 is 13 residues. V was trimmed by 4 bases and J by 5 bases, leaving 12 bases between them. Per the germline V gene, CDR1 is SGHRS and CDR2 is YFSETQ. CDR3 in amino acids: CASSQSSGETQYF. The CDR3 DNA sequence: TGCGCCAGCAGCCAGTCCTCGGGGGAGACCCAGTACTTC.

CDR3 DNA sequence: TGCAGTGCTGGAACAGGGACTTTTAGCTCCTACGAGCAGTACTTC. As protein: CSAGTGTFSSYEQYF. The chain is built from TRBV20-1 and TRBJ2-7, with D perhaps being TRBD1 or TRBD2 (6 bases each). V lost 5 bases and J lost 0, with 17 bases in between. CDR3 size: 15 residues. Germline V gives CDR1 DFQATT, CDR2 SNEGSKA (reference sequence).

This clonotype came up a few times. The chain combines TRBV12-3 or TRBV12-4 with TRBJ2-1; D might be TRBD2 (6 bases). The CDR3 loop spans 15 amino acids. Trimming pared 2 bases from V and 5 bases from J, leaving 13 bases between. The DNA of the CDR3 is TGTGCCAGCAGTTTACGGGAGTCTTTGGACAATGAGCAGTTCTTC. The encoded protein is CASSLRESLDNEQFF.

The chain uses TRBV20-1 and TRBJ2-5; TRBD2 matches at 9 bases. The CDR3 has 14 amino acids. Losses at the gene ends were 8 bases for V and 4 bases for J; bases not matched to a gene: 11. CDR1 DFQATT and CDR2 SNEGSKA come from the germline V gene (reference sequence). CDR3 sequence (DNA): TGCAGTACCTCCACCGGAGCGGGAGGAGAGACCCAGTACTTC. Translated, it gives CSTSTGAGGETQYF.

The rearrangement joins TRBV12-3 or TRBV12-4 to TRBJ2-3; 8 bases line up with TRBD2. The CDR3 is 12 residues long. V lost 5 bases, J lost 9 bases, and 4 bases stayed unmatched. The CDR3 DNA reads TGTGCCAGCAGTCCCGGACTAGCCACGCAGTATTTT. As protein: CASSPGLATQYF.

This sequence joins TRBV13 and TRBJ2-4, with D perhaps being TRBD1 or TRBD2 (5 bases each). The CDR3 totals 16 residues. The germline V gene encodes CDR1 PRHDT and CDR2 FYEKMQ (reference sequence). Trimming shortened V by 1 base and J by 0 bases, and 10 bases separated the two germline ends. CDR3 sequence: CASSLEGSLAKNIQYF. CDR3 coding DNA: TGTGCCAGCAGCTTAGAGGGGAGTTTAGCCAAAAACATTCAGTACTTC.

The chain carries TRBV12-3 or TRBV12-4 and TRBJ2-3, with 11 bases matching TRBD2. The V and J ends lost 7 bases and 4 bases, in that order; junction bases with no gene match: 10. The CDR3 is made up of 16 amino acids. CDR3 amino acids: CASTGRLAGGADTQYF. The CDR3 DNA sequence: TGTGCCAGCACCGGACGCCTAGCGGGAGGAGCAGATACGCAGTATTTT.

This clonotype was counted a few times. The rearrangement uses TRBV15 and TRBJ2-3; D uncertain. Germline assignment: CDR1 LNHNV and CDR2 YYDKDF (reference sequence). The CDR3 is made up of 13 amino acids. V dropped 0 bases and J dropped 4 bases, with 5 bases sitting between them. The DNA of the CDR3 is TGTGCCACCAGCAGAGATTCCGCAGATACGCAGTATTTT. Protein: CATSRDSADTQYF.

V usage is TRBV12-3 or TRBV12-4 and J usage is TRBJ2-5; perhaps TRBD1 as D (6 bases). The CDR3 loop spans 14 amino acids. V was shortened by 7 bases and J by 5 bases, with 17 bases between the two germline ends. The CDR3 bases are TGTGCCAGCACTTCTTCACAGGGACCCGAGACCCAGTACTTC. This codes for CASTSSQGPETQYF.

This clonotype occurred many times. The chain employs TRBV20-1 and TRBJ1-5; the D gene is possibly TRBD1 (5 bases). V dropped 6 bases and J dropped 1 base, with 13 bases sitting between them. CDR3 length: 14 amino acids. Germline V gene lookup returns CDR1 DFQATT and CDR2 SNEGSKA (reference sequence). CDR3 protein: CSAEFEGSNQPQHF. As DNA, the CDR3 is TGCAGTGCCGAATTCGAGGGGAGCAATCAGCCCCAGCATTTT.

CDR3: CASSFAGPLEFF. The DNA for the CDR3 is TGTGCCAGCAGTTTTGCAGGGCCCTTGGAGTTCTTC. The V call is TRBV12-3 or TRBV12-4, the J call TRBJ2-1, with TRBD1 as a possible D gene (5 bases). V shed 3 bases and J shed 14 bases, with 14 bases lying between them. There are 12 residues in the CDR3.

In nucleotides, the CDR3 is TGCAGTGCTAGGTCGGGCCATGAGCAGTTCTTC. This sequence encodes CSARSGHEQFF. This chain uses TRBV20-1 with TRBJ2-1; no clear D. V was cut by 3 bases and J by 8 bases, with 8 bases left in between. CDR1 DFQATT and CDR2 SNEGSKA come from the germline V gene (reference sequence). The CDR3 loop spans 11 amino acids.

The rearrangement joins TRBV20-1 to TRBJ2-5; 10 bases map to TRBD1. This CDR3 spans 13 amino acids. Trimming took 6 bases from V and 1 from J; bases not matched to a gene: 2. Germline V lookup: CDR1 DFQATT, CDR2 SNEGSKA (reference sequence). CDR3 sequence reads: CSARTGGQETQYF. CDR3 DNA sequence: TGCAGTGCGAGGACAGGGGGCCAAGAGACCCAGTACTTC.

The genes are TRBV11-2 and TRBJ2-2, with D tentatively TRBD2 (7 bases). Germline V gene sequence: CDR1 SGHAT, CDR2 FQNNGV. The CDR3 length is 18 residues. Trimming shortened V by 1 base and J by 3 bases, and 18 bases separated the two germline ends. The CDR3 coding sequence is TGTGCCAGCAGCTTAGGCCCCTACAGGGCGGGGGACACCGGGGAGCTGTTTTTT. It encodes CASSLGPYRAGDTGELFF.

The V and J genes are TRBV4-3 and TRBJ2-7; 10 nucleotides align to TRBD2. The CDR3 runs to 16 residues. Germline V lookup: CDR1 LGHNA, CDR2 YSLEER. J lost 0 bases, V lost 4 bases, and 6 bases had no gene match. In DNA form, the CDR3 reads TGCGCCAGCAGCCCCCGGGGACTAGCGAGCTCCTACGAGCAGTACTTC. It specifies CASSPRGLASSYEQYF.

The rearrangement links TRBV5-1 to TRBJ2-3; TRBD2 is a possible D gene (7 bases). V dropped 1 base and J dropped 5 bases, with 11 bases sitting between them. Germline V gene sequence: CDR1 SGHRS, CDR2 YFSETQ. This CDR3 has 14 residues. CDR3 coding DNA: TGCGCCAGCAGCTTGCGCGGGGGCCAAGATACGCAGTATTTT. The encoded protein is CASSLRGGQDTQYF.